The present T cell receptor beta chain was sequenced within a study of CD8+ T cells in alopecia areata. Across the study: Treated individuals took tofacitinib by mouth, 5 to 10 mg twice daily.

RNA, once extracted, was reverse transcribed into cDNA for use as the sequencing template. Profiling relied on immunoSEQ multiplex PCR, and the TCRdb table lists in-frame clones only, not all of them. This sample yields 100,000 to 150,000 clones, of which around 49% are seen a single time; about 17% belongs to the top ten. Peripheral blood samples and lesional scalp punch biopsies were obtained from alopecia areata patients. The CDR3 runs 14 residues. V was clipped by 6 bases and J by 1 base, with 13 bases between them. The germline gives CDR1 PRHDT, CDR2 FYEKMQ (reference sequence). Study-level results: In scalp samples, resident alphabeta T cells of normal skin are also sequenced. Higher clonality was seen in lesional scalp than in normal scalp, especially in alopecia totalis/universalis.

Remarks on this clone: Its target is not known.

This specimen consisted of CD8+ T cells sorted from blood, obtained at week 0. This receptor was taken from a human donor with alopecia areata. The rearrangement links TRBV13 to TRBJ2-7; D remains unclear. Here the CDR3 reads CASRAGTESYEQYF. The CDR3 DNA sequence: TGTGCCAGCAGGGCCGGAACAGAATCCTACGAGCAGTACTTC.